This entry lists 24 T cell receptor beta chains sequenced from one sample in a study of cytomegalovirus exposure and HLA in healthy donors. PCR involved 60 Vbeta and 13 Jbeta primers. Profiling relied on immunoSEQ multiplex PCR, and the TCRdb table lists in-frame clones only, not all of them. The sample has 65,000 to 80,000 clones; roughly 72% are singletons. The sequenced sample consisted of PBMCs. These receptors came from a man aged 40-55 years in good health and CMV-seropositive.

There are a few counts of this clone. The CDR3 DNA follows: TGTGCCAGCAGCCAGGACAGGGGAAGAGGCTACACCTTC. Translating it yields CASSQDRGRGYTF. The chain links TRBV5-6 to TRBJ1-2; 9 nucleotides match TRBD1. V shed 4 bases and J 8 bases; nucleotides not matched to a gene: 6. The CDR3 spans 13 residues. The germline CDR1 and CDR2 sequences are SGHDT and YYEEEE.

V and J are TRBV5-4 and TRBJ2-3, with 13 bases that match TRBD2. The CDR3 consists of 17 residues. Germline V CDR1 and CDR2: SGHNT, YYREEE (reference sequence). The junction had 15 bases not matched to a gene; V was cut back by 4 bases and J by 10 bases. CDR3 loop: CASSKLAGGAICLAQYF. CDR3 sequence (DNA): TGTGCCAGCAGCAAACTAGCGGGGGGGGCGATTTGCCTTGCGCAGTATTTT.

The chain links TRBV5-6 to TRBJ1-1; D gene uncertain. The CDR3 extends over 14 amino acids. Trimming stripped 0 bases from V and 7 bases from J, with 13 bases between. Per the germline V gene, CDR1 is SGHDT and CDR2 is YYEEEE. The DNA of the CDR3 is TGTGCCAGCAGCTTGGAGTTCTCGGTCCGTGAAGCTTTCTTT. Its protein product is CASSLEFSVREAFF.

The chain has TRBV19 and TRBJ2-7; 8 nucleotides line up with TRBD1. Germline V CDR1 and CDR2: LNHDA, SQIVND (reference sequence). V lost 6 bases and J lost 0; bases outside the gene matches: 10. The CDR3 has 16 amino acids. The CDR3 DNA is TGTGCCAGTAGGCCAGCTGGGACAGGTGCCTCCTACGAGCAGTACTTC. Translation: CASRPAGTGASYEQYF.

This chain joins TRBV5-1 and TRBJ2-7, with D perhaps matching TRBD2 (5 bases). Germline V lookup: CDR1 SGHRS, CDR2 YFSETQ. The CDR3 is 13 residues long. Between the trimmed V and J ends, which lost 7 bases and 1 base, there was a span of 12 bases. CDR3 region: CASYRDTSYEQYF. DNA for the CDR3: TGCGCCAGCTACCGGGATACATCCTACGAGCAGTACTTC. The full variable domain, completed using reference TRBV5-1 and TRBJ2-7, is KAGVTQTPRYLIKTRGQQVTLSCSPISGHRSVSWYQQTPGQGLQFLFEYFSETQRNKGNFPGRFSGRQFSNSRSEMNVSTLELGDSALYLCASYRDTSYEQYFGPGTRLTVT.

In its sample, this clone was seen a few times. The V gene is TRBV5-6, the J gene TRBJ2-7; 10 bases are a match to TRBD1. The ends lost 4 bases at V and 4 bases at J; junction bases unmatched: 5. CDR3 length: 14 residues. Germline loops: CDR1 SGHDT, CDR2 YYEEEE. The CDR3 loop is CASSLRDRGYEQYF. For the CDR3, the DNA is TGTGCCAGCAGCCTACGGGACAGGGGTTACGAGCAGTACTTC.

In its sample, this clone was seen once. V usage is TRBV23-1 and J usage is TRBJ2-2; D possibly corresponds to TRBD2 (5 bases). TRBV23-1 is identified as an open reading frame with a role that is uncertain. There are 19 residues in the CDR3. The germline V and J ends were trimmed by 2 bases and 3 bases, with 22 bases remaining between them. The CDR3 DNA follows: TGCGCCAGCAGTCAACACGCTACAGTGCACCCCGGGGACACCGGGGAGCTGTTTTTT. Protein: CASSQHATVHPGDTGELFF.

Only a few counts were recorded for this clone. The chain combines TRBV7-9 with TRBJ2-7; D is unclear. The germline CDR1 and CDR2 sequences are SEHNR and FQNEAQ (reference sequence). The V end was cut by 1 base, the J end by 5 bases, with 9 bases between. The CDR3 contains 13 residues. This CDR3 is CASSLDPEDEQYF. CDR3 bases: TGTGCCAGCAGCTTAGACCCAGAGGACGAGCAGTACTTC.

This chain links TRBV29-1 with TRBJ1-2; no definite D call. This CDR3 has 12 residues. Trimming removed 4 bases at V and 4 bases at J, with 10 bases between. Germline V gene lookup returns CDR1 SQVTM and CDR2 ANQGSEA. CDR3 DNA sequence: TGCAGCGTTGTAAAGGAGAGCTATGGCTACACCTTC. This encodes CSVVKESYGYTF.

In this sample, this clone turned up a few times. The chain uses TRBV30 and TRBJ2-7, with TRBD1 matching over 7 bases. The CDR3 length is 14 residues. Germline CDR1 reads GTSNPN; CDR2 reads SVGIG (reference sequence). The trim removed 4 bases at V and 2 bases at J, leaving 8 bases unmatched. The CDR3 region is CAWIRTRGTYEQYF. The CDR3 DNA reads as TGTGCCTGGATAAGGACCAGGGGGACCTACGAGCAGTACTTC.

In this sample, this clone turned up a few times. The rearrangement links TRBV9 to TRBJ2-7; D uncertain. This CDR3 has 14 residues. The germline V gene has CDR1 SGDLS and CDR2 YYNGEE. Trimming took off 0 bases at V and 0 bases at J, with 7 bases between the two ends. The CDR3 bases are TGTGCCAGCAGCGTAGAGTCGGTCTCCTACGAGCAGTACTTC. It is translated as CASSVESVSYEQYF.

This chain uses TRBV6-1 with TRBJ2-7, with a tentative D call TRBD1 (6 bases). The ends were cut back, 5 bases at V and 5 bases at J, with 19 bases in the middle. Per the germline V gene, CDR1 is MNHNS and CDR2 is SASEGT. This CDR3 is built from 15 residues. The CDR3 DNA sequence: TGTGCCAGCAGTATCCAGGGATGGGGGCGGAACGAGCAGTACTTC. As protein: CASSIQGWGRNEQYF.

The chain uses TRBV7-6 and TRBJ2-6; D may be TRBD1 (6 bases). CDR3 length: 18 residues. Between the trimmed V and J ends, which lost 0 bases and 0 bases, there was a span of 12 bases. The germline V gene encodes CDR1 SGHVS and CDR2 FNYEAQ. The CDR3 nucleotides are TGTGCCAGCAGCTTAGCCGCCGGGACACCCTCTGGGGCCAACGTCCTGACTTTC. It yields the protein CASSLAAGTPSGANVLTF.

This clone has just a few counts. V and J are TRBV4-2 and TRBJ2-3; weak D call: TRBD2 (6 bases). V was pared by 1 base and J by 5 bases, with 16 bases between. Germline values: CDR1 LGHNA, CDR2 YNFKEQ. The CDR3 sequence is 16 residues long. CDR3 nucleotides: TGTGCCAGCAGCCAAGTTATGGGACGAGCGGGAGATACGCAGTATTTT. It codes for CASSQVMGRAGDTQYF.

A remark on this clone: Additional DNA sequences in this sample encode the identical CDR3. V is TRBV19 and J is TRBJ1-5; D is perhaps TRBD1 (5 bases). Germline V gene lookup returns CDR1 LNHDA and CDR2 SQIVND (reference sequence). The CDR3 has 17 residues. V shed 6 bases and J shed 2 bases, with 20 bases lying between them. CDR3 nucleotide sequence: TGTGCCAGTAGCTTAGGGCCGGGGGAAAGCGGCAATCAGCCCCAGCATTTT. Translating gives CASSLGPGESGNQPQHF.

The chain employs TRBV5-1 and TRBJ2-1, with D possibly TRBD2 on 6 matching bases. From germline, CDR1 is SGHRS and CDR2 YFSETQ. This CDR3 contains 15 residues. The V gene lost 7 bases and the J gene lost 7 bases, with 21 bases spanning the gap. The CDR3 region is CASCRENPAGNEQFF. The CDR3 DNA follows: TGCGCCAGCTGTCGGGAGAATCCCGCTGGGAATGAGCAGTTCTTC.

The chain uses TRBV29-1 and TRBJ2-1, with D tentatively TRBD2 (5 bases). The CDR3 extends over 13 amino acids. Germline-derived CDR1 and CDR2 are SQVTM and ANQGSEA. The V end lost 4 bases, the J end lost 0 bases, and 7 bases lay between the germline ends. CDR3 bases: TGCAGCGTTGTAGACTACTCCTACAATGAGCAGTTCTTC. Translation: CSVVDYSYNEQFF.

This clone was seen a handful of times. This sequence joins TRBV25-1 and TRBJ1-1; D is perhaps TRBD1 (5 bases). V shed 0 bases and J shed 1 base, with 12 bases lying between them. CDR3 size: 16 residues. Germline V CDR1 and CDR2: MGHDK, SYGVNS. CDR3 sequence: CASSEYMAGKNTEAFF. The CDR3 coding sequence is TGTGCCAGCAGTGAATATATGGCAGGGAAGAACACTGAAGCTTTCTTT.

This sequence joins TRBV11-3 and TRBJ2-3; D is possibly TRBD2 (5 bases). With 5 bases removed from V and 5 bases from J, the gap between germline ends came to 8 bases. Germline lookup yields CDR1 SGHNT and CDR2 YENEEA. The CDR3 runs to 12 residues. This CDR3 is CASSRAGDTQYF. The CDR3 bases are TGTGCCAGCAGCCGCGCGGGAGATACGCAGTATTTT.

The genes are TRBV6-1 and TRBJ2-7; 8 bases are a match to TRBD2. CDR1 is MNHNS, CDR2 SASEGT, per germline. CDR3 length equals 13 residues. V lost 6 bases to trimming and J lost 6 bases; unmatched junction nucleotides: 7. Here the CDR3 DNA reads TGTGCCAGCAGACCAGCGGGAGTTCCCGAGCAGTACTTC. As protein: CASRPAGVPEQYF.

This chain joins TRBV7-2 and TRBJ2-6; D may be TRBD1 (6 bases). Germline assignment: CDR1 SGHTA and CDR2 FQGNSA. V was shortened by 8 bases and J by 3 bases, with 14 bases between the two germline ends. The CDR3 sequence is 15 residues long. CDR3 region: CASFLRGFGANVLTF. CDR3 nucleotide sequence: TGTGCCAGCTTCCTAAGGGGGTTTGGGGCCAACGTCCTGACTTTC.

V is TRBV5-5 and J is TRBJ2-5; TRBD1 is a possible D gene (6 bases). Trimming cost V 4 bases and J 5 bases, with 15 bases left between them. CDR1 is SGHKS, CDR2 YYEKEE, per germline (reference sequence). CDR3 length equals 14 residues. CDR3 sequence (DNA): TGTGCCAGCAGCGTTACACAGGGTTTGGAGACCCAGTACTTC. Its protein product is CASSVTQGLETQYF.

The rearrangement uses TRBV7-9 and TRBJ1-5, with 8 bases aligning to TRBD1. The CDR3 is 15 amino acids. CDR1 and CDR2 from the germline V gene are SEHNR and FQNEAQ (reference sequence). The V gene end was trimmed by 5 bases and the J gene end by 1 base; junction bases not matched to a gene: 4. CDR3 sequence: CASSPGTGSNQPQHF. CDR3 nucleotides: TGTGCCAGCAGCCCAGGGACAGGAAGCAATCAGCCCCAGCATTTT.

The genes are TRBV6-6 and TRBJ1-1, with no clear D. The V and J ends lost 8 bases and 4 bases respectively, with 11 bases between them. The CDR3 spans 12 residues. Per the germline V gene, CDR1 is MNHNY and CDR2 is SVGAGI (reference sequence). The CDR3: CASSERSTEAFF. The CDR3 DNA is TGTGCCAGCTCGGAGCGATCCACTGAAGCTTTCTTT.